This record looks at one T cell receptor beta chain sequence and its context. Antigen unknown. The source of the sample is a study of T cells in Graves' hyperthyroidism and ophthalmopathy. Across the whole study: Peripheral blood samples were taken at initial diagnosis, prior to any treatment. The study's findings and limits: The model foresaw ophthalmopathy a median roughly 6 months prior to onset.

It was RNA transcripts that yielded the amplified TCR beta CDR3 regions. RT-PCR in the first round (using the HTBI primer set) targeted the TCR CDR3. TCRdb independently ran MiXCR on the multiplex PCR reads; one entry per CDR3 protein. The table lists 700,000 to 850,000 distinct CDR3 sequences, under 45% of them singletons, with around 30% in the top ten. Uncontrolled infection, other autoimmune disease, pregnancy and lactation each barred patients from inclusion. Diagnoses were established using clinical symptoms, serum thyroxine and TRAb, thyroid ultrasound and orbital computed tomography. The receptor was derived from a woman aged 35 to 49 with Graves' hyperthyroidism. The sample consisted of blood.

DNA for the CDR3: TGTGCCAGCAGCTTAGTCGCAGTGAACACCATATATTTT. It encodes CASSLVAVNTIYF. The chain has TRBV7-9 and TRBJ1-3; D remains ambiguous. Germline values: CDR1 SEHNR, CDR2 FQNEAQ (reference sequence). This CDR3 region has 13 residues. The V and J ends lost 1 base and 7 bases respectively, with 8 bases between them. The full variable domain, rest sourced from reference TRBV7-9 and TRBJ1-3, is DTGVSQNPRHKITKRGQNVTFRCDPISEHNRLYWYRQTLGQGPEFLTYFQNEAQLEKSRLLSDRFSAERPKGSFSTLEIQRTEQGDSAMYLCASSLVAVNTIYFGEGSWLTVV.